The rows below give T cell receptor beta chains drawn from one sample of a study of metastatic and nonmetastatic thyroid tumors. TCRdb re-called clones via MiXCR from the PCR reads. Counted here are about 52,000 clones, over 15% occurring once; the ten biggest clones make up almost 3%. Sequencing input: blood. The origin of the receptors is a female donor with papillary thyroid cancer or a benign thyroid nodule (not recorded which). Some clones in this sample may be carry-over from other donors' samples. Both conserved end residues are part of each CDR3. A D gene is named only where the DNA matches it firmly. Size tells how often a clone was seen (once, few, many) or the class of an expanded clone, and some rows leave it out.

13,many,TRBV7-8,.,TRBJ2-7,CASSTPQTYEQYF,TGTGCCAGCAGCACCCCCCAGACCTACGAGCAGTACTTC
14,many,TRBV6-1,TRBD1,TRBJ1-1,CASSWDSLNTEAFF,TGTGCCAGCAGTTGGGACAGTCTGAACACTGAAGCTTTCTTT
13,many,TRBV3-1,.,TRBJ1-1,CASSQDFRRVAFF,TGTGCCAGCAGCCAAGATTTTAGAAGGGTGGCTTTCTTT
15,many,TRBV7-8,TRBD1,TRBJ1-5,CASSGPTGRNQPQHF,TGTGCCAGCAGCGGACCGACAGGGCGGAATCAGCCCCAGCATTTT
15,.,TRBV30,.,TRBJ1-6,CAWRHQCLGNSPPHF,TGTGCCTGGCGCCATCAGTGTCTGGGCAATTCACCCCCCCACTTT
14,many,TRBV2,TRBD2,TRBJ2-5,CASSETGLAETQYF,TGTGCCAGCAGTGAAACAGGACTAGCAGAGACCCAGTACTTC
14,many,TRBV30,.,TRBJ2-3,CAWSVWARTDTQYF,TGTGCCTGGAGTGTATGGGCTCGCACAGATACGCAGTATTTT
15,few,TRBV6-1,.,TRBJ1-1,CASTLWEGSNTEAFF,TGTGCCAGCACTCTCTGGGAGGGCTCGAACACTGAAGCTTTCTTT
17,.,TRBV28,TRBD2,TRBJ2-2,CAISPRGSPTNTGDLFF,TGTGCCATCAGTCCGCGGGGGTCGCCGACAAACACCGGGGATCTGTTTTTT
15,.,TRBV12-3/TRBV12-4,.,TRBJ1-5,CASKESGESNQPQHF,TGTGCCAGCAAGGAGTCCGGGGAGAGCAATCAGCCGCAGCATTTT
17,few,TRBV4-2,TRBD1,TRBJ1-1,CASSGRDRVEWNTEAFF,TGTGCCAGCAGCGGCCGGGACAGGGTTGAATGGAACACTGAAGCTTTCTTT
12,.,TRBV20-1,.,TRBJ2-2,CSAPSDTGELFF,TGCAGTGCTCCCAGTGACACCGGGGAGCTGTTTTTT
17,few,TRBV6-4,.,TRBJ2-3,CASSSLSVAVGPPTQYF,TGTGCCAGCAGTTCCCTCAGTGTAGCGGTAGGGCCACCGACGCAGTATTTT
14,many,TRBV20-1,TRBD2,TRBJ2-1,CSALRLAGADEQFF,TGCAGTGCCCTGAGGCTAGCGGGAGCCGATGAGCAGTTCTTC
14,many,TRBV28,.,TRBJ1-1,CASSFSGGNTEAFF,TGTGCCAGCAGTTTCTCTGGTGGGAACACTGAAGCTTTCTTT
14,many,TRBV7-2,.,TRBJ2-1,CASSLAGAVGKQFF,TGTGCCAGCAGCTTAGCTGGAGCGGTCGGTAAGCAGTTCTTC
16,many,TRBV28,TRBD2,TRBJ2-1,CASSLGGLALINEQFF,TGTGCCAGCAGTTTGGGGGGACTAGCGCTTATAAATGAGCAGTTCTTC
11,once,TRBV30,.,TRBJ2-7,CAWSYAYEQYF,TGTGCCTGGAGCTATGCCTACGAGCAGTACTTC
14,many,TRBV6-1,TRBD2,TRBJ2-1,CASSPNTSGRKQFF,TGTGCCAGCAGTCCAAACACAAGCGGGAGGAAGCAGTTCTTC
13,medium-sized,TRBV5-6,.,TRBJ1-1,CASRGQVNTEAFF,TGTGCCAGCAGGGGCCAGGTGAACACTGAAGCTTTCTTT
18,.,TRBV6-2/TRBV6-3,TRBD1,TRBJ2-2,CASSYHPWTGANTGELFF,TGTGCCAGCAGTTACCATCCTTGGACAGGGGCGAACACCGGGGAGCTGTTTTTT
16,many,TRBV7-2,TRBD2,TRBJ2-1,CASSPVTSGTYNEQFF,TGTGCCAGCAGCCCCGTCACTAGCGGGACCTACAATGAGCAGTTCTTC
19,.,TRBV28,TRBD2,TRBJ2-1,CASSLLWTSGSVIHNEQFF,TGTGCCAGCAGTTTGCTCTGGACTAGCGGTAGTGTTATCCACAATGAGCAGTTCTTC
14,medium-sized,TRBV12-3/TRBV12-4,.,TRBJ2-7,CASSLPGASYEQYF,TGTGCCAGCAGTTTACCGGGGGCTAGCTACGAGCAGTACTTC
14,once,TRBV20-1,.,TRBJ2-5,CSAPHLSVRETQYF,TGCAGTGCTCCCCATTTGTCAGTGCGAGAGACCCAGTACTTC
14,many,TRBV7-2,.,TRBJ2-7,CASSLTFTGSEQYF,TGTGCCAGCAGCTTAACCTTCACGGGGAGCGAGCAGTACTTC